Presented here are 2 T cell receptor beta chains from one specimen sequenced in a study of blood T cell repertoires in COVID-19. Here immunoSEQ multiplex PCR was the method, and the copy in TCRdb shows in-frame clones only, minus some. The table has about 260,000 clones, approximately 81% seen once. The sample consisted of peripheral blood. The receptors derive from a man aged 55 to 70 with acute or convalescent COVID-19.

The genes are TRBV3-1 (or the pseudogene TRBV3-2) and TRBJ2-7; 9 nucleotides match TRBD2. V lost 3 bases to trimming and J lost 2 bases; unmatched junction nucleotides: 11. The CDR3 has 17 amino acids. The V gene's germline CDR1 is LGHDT and CDR2 YNNKEL (reference sequence). The DNA for the CDR3 is TGTGCCAGCAGCCATGCATCGGTTCTAGCGGGAACCTACGAGCAGTACTTC. Protein: CASSHASVLAGTYEQYF.

The chain links TRBV7-2 to TRBJ2-7; D unresolved. Germline CDR1 SGHTA, CDR2 FQGNSA. The CDR3 sequence is 14 residues long. Trimming removed 0 bases from V and 0 bases from J, with 6 bases in between. The CDR3 DNA follows: TGTGCCAGCAGCTTAGCCTTTCTCTCCTACGAGCAGTACTTC. This sequence encodes CASSLAFLSYEQYF. Filled out from reference TRBV7-2 and TRBJ2-7, the complete variable domain reads GAGVSQSPSNKVTEKGKDVELRCDPISGHTALYWYRQSLGQGLEFLIYFQGNSAPDKSGLPSDRFSAERTGGSVSTLTIQRTQQEDSAVYLCASSLAFLSYEQYFGPGTRLTVT.